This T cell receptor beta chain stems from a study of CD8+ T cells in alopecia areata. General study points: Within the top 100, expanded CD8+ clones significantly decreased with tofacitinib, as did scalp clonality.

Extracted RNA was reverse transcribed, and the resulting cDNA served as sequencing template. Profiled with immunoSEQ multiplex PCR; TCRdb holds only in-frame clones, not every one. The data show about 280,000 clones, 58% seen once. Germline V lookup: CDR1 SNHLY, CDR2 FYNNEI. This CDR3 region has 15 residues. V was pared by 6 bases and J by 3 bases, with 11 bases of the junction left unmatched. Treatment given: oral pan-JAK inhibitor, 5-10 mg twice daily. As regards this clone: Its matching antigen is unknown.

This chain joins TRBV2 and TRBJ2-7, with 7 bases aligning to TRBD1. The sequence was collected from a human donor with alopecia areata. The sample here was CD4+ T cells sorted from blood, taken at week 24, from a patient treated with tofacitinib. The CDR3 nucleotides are TGTGCCAGCAGGACCCTCGGGACAGCTATCTACGAGCAGTACTTC. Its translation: CASRTLGTAIYEQYF.